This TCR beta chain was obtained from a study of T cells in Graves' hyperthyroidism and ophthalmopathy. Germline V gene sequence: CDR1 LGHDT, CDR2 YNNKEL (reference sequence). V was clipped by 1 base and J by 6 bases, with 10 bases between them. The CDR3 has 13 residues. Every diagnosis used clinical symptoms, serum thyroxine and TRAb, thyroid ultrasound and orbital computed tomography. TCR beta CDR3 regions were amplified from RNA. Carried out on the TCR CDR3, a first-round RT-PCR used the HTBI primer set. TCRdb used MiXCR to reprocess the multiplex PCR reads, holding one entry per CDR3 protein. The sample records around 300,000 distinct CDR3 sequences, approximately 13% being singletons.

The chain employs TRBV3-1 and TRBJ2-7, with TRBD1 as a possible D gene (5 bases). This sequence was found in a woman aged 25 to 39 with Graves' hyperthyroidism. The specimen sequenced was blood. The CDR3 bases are TGTGCCAGCAGCCAAGTAGGGGAAGGCGAGCAGTACTTC. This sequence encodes CASSQVGEGEQYF.